This TCR beta chain stems from a study of HIV-infected patients and healthy controls. Germline lookup yields CDR1 SEHNR and CDR2 FQNEAQ (reference sequence). This CDR3 is built from 14 residues. The V end lost 5 bases, the J end lost 2 bases, and 12 bases lay between the germline ends. This clonotype was seen many times. This beta chain appears as a stray read in a library generated for alpha chains; its size is not informative. Roughly three months, about 14 weeks, into antiretroviral therapy, follow-up blood was collected. All unsorted peripheral T cells were captured because whole blood was used without fractionation. cDNA was made from approximately 500 ng RNA using alpha and beta constant primers. Alpha and beta chain libraries were made separately by chain-specific third strand synthesis with multiplexing indices. TCRdb ran MiXCR on the 5' RACE reads and lists one entry per CDR3 protein. The table has 8,000 to 8,500 distinct CDR3 sequences, about 7% seen once.

This rearrangement joins TRBV7-9 to TRBJ2-5; a possible D gene is TRBD2 (5 bases). Sequencing used blood, obtained during antiretroviral therapy. This clonotype was sampled from an adult with HIV infection. In DNA form, the CDR3 reads TGTGCCAGCAGCCGGGGTGTAGGACAAGAGACCCAGTACTTC. The encoded protein is CASSRGVGQETQYF.